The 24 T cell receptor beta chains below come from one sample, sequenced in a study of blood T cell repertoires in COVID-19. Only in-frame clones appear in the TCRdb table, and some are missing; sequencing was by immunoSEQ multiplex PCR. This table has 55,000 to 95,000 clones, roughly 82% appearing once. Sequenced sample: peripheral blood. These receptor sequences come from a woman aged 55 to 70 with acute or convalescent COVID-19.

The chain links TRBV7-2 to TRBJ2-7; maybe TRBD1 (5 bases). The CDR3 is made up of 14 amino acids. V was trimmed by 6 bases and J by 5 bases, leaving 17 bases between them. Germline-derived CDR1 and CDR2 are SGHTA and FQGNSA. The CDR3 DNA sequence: TGTGCCAGCAGTGTAATGGGCAGGGCCGACGAGCAGTACTTC. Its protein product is CASSVMGRADEQYF.

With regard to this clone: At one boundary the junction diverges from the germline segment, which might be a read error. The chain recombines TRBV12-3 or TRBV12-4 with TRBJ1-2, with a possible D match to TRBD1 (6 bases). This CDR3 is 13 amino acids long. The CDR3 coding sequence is TGTGCTAGCAGCTCCACAGGGAACTATGGCTACACCTTC. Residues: CASSSTGNYGYTF.

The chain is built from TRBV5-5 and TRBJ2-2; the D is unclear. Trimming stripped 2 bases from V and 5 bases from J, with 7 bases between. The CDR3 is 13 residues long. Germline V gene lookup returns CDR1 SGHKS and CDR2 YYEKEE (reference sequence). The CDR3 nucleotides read TGTGCCAGCAGCTTTGGTCGGACCGGGGAGCTGTTTTTT. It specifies CASSFGRTGELFF.

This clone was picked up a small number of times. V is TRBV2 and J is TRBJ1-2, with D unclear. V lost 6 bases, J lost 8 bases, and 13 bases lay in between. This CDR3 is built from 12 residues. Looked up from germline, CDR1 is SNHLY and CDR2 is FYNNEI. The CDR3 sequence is CASSVPEAGYTF. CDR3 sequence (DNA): TGTGCCAGCAGCGTGCCCGAGGCGGGCTACACCTTC.

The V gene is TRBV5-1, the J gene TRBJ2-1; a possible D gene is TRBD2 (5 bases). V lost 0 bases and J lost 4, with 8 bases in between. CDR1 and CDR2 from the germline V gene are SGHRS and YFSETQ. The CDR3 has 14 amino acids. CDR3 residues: CASSLAGVYNEQFF. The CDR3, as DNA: TGCGCCAGCAGCTTGGCCGGGGTTTACAATGAGCAGTTCTTC. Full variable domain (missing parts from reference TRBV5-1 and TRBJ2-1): KAGVTQTPRYLIKTRGQQVTLSCSPISGHRSVSWYQQTPGQGLQFLFEYFSETQRNKGNFPGRFSGRQFSNSRSEMNVSTLELGDSALYLCASSLAGVYNEQFFGPGTRLTVL.

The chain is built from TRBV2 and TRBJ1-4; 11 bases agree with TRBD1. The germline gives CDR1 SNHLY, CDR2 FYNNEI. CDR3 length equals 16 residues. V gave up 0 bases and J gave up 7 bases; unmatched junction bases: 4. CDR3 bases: TGTGCCAGCAGTGAAGCGGGGACAGGGGGTGGTGAAAAACTGTTTTTT. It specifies CASSEAGTGGGEKLFF.

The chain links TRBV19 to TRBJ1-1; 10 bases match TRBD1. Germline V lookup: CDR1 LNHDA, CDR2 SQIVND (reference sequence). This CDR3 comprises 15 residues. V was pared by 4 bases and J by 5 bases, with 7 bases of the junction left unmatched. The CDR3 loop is CASSNRQGAATEAFF. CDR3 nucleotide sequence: TGTGCCAGTAGTAATAGACAGGGGGCGGCAACTGAAGCTTTCTTT.

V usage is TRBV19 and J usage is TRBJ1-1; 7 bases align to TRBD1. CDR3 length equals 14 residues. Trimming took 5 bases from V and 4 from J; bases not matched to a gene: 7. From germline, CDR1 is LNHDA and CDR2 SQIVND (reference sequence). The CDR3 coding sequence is TGTGCCAGTAGTCCGACTCCAGGGGGCACTGAAGCTTTCTTT. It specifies CASSPTPGGTEAFF. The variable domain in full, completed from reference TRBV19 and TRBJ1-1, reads DGGITQSPKYLFRKEGQNVTLSCEQNLNHDAMYWYRQDPGQGLRLIYYSQIVNDFQKGDIAEGYSVSREKKESFPLTVTSAQKNPTAFYLCASSPTPGGTEAFFGQGTRLTVV.

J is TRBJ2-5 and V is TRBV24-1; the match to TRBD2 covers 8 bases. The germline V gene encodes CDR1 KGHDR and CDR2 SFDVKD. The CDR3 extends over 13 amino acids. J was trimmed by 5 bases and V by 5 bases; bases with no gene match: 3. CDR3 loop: CATSGGGKETQYF. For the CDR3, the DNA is TGTGCCACCAGTGGCGGGGGGAAGGAGACCCAGTACTTC.

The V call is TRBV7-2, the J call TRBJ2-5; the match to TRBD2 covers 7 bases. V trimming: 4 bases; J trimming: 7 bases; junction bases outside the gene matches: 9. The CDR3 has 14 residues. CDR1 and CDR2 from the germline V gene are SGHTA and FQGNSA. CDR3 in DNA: TGTGCCAGCAGCTCCCACCAGGGAGGGGCGACCCAGTACTTC. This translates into CASSSHQGGATQYF.

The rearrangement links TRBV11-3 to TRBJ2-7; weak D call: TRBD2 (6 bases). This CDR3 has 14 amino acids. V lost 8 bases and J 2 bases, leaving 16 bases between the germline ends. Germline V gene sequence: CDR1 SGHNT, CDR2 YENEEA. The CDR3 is CASSPGLPPYEQYF. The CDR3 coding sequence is TGTGCCAGCTCACCGGGACTCCCACCCTACGAGCAGTACTTC.

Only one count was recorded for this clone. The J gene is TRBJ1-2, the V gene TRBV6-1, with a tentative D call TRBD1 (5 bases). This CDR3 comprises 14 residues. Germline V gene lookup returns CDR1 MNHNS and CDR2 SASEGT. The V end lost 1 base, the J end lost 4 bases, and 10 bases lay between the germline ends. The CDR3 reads CASSEGGRVYGYTF. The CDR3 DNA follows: TGTGCCAGCAGTGAAGGTGGCAGGGTCTATGGCTACACCTTC.

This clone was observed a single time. The CDR3: CASGSTARRQPQHF. The CDR3 DNA sequence: TGTGCCAGCGGGAGTACGGCTCGCCGTCAGCCCCAGCATTTT. The chain has TRBV28 and TRBJ1-5, with no clear D. The V gene's germline CDR1 is MDHEN and CDR2 SYDVKM. This CDR3 is 14 amino acids long. The ends were cut back, 8 bases at V and 6 bases at J, with 17 bases in the middle.

For the CDR3, the DNA is TGTGCCAGCAGCTCCCGACTAGCGAGATCCTACAATGAGCAGTTCTTC. This codes for CASSSRLARSYNEQFF. The chain has TRBV14 and TRBJ2-1; 8 bases are a match to TRBD2. The CDR3 extends over 16 amino acids. The trim removed 5 bases at V and 1 base at J, leaving 7 bases unmatched. Germline-derived CDR1 and CDR2 are SGHDN and FVKESK.

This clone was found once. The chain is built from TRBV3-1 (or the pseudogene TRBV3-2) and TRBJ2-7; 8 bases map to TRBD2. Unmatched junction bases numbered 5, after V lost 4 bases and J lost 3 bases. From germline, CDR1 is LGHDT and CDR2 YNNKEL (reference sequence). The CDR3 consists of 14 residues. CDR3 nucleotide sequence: TGTGCCAGCAGCCCGGGACTAGGTAGCTACGAGCAGTACTTC. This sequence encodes CASSPGLGSYEQYF.

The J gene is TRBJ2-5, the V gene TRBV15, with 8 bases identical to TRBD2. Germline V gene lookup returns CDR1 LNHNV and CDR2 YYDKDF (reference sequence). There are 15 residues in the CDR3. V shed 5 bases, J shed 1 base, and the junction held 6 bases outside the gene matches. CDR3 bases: TGTGCCACCAGCGGCAGCGGGGGAGCCCAAGAGACCCAGTACTTC. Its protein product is CATSGSGGAQETQYF.

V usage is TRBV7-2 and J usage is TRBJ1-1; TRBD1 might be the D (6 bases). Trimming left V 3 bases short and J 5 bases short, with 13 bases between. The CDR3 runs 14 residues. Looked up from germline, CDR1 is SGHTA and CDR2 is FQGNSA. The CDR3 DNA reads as TGTGCCAGCAGCTTCTCGGGGGGCCGAACTGAAGCTTTCTTT. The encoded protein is CASSFSGGRTEAFF.

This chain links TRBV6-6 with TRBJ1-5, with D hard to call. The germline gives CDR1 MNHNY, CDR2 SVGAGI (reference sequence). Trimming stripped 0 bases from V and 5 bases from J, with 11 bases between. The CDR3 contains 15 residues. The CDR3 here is CASSYSITADQPQHF. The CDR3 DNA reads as TGTGCCAGCAGTTACTCGATAACAGCAGATCAGCCCCAGCATTTT.

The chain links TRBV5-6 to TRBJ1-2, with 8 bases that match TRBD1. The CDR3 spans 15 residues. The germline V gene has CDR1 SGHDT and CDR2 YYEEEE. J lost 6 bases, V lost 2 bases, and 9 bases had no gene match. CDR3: CASSFLGTGTNGYTF. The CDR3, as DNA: TGTGCCAGCAGCTTTCTTGGGACAGGAACTAATGGCTACACCTTC. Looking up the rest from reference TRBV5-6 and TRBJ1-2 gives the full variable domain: DAGVTQSPTHLIKTRGQQVTLRCSPKSGHDTVSWYQQALGQGPQFIFQYYEEEERQRGNFPDRFSGHQFPNYSSELNVNALLLGDSALYLCASSFLGTGTNGYTFGSGTRLTVV.

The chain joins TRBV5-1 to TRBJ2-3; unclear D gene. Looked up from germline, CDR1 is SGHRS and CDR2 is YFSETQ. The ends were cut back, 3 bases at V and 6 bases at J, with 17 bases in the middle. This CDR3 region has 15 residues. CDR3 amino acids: CASSSWASPKDTQYF. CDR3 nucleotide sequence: TGCGCCAGCAGCTCATGGGCGAGCCCTAAGGATACGCAGTATTTT.

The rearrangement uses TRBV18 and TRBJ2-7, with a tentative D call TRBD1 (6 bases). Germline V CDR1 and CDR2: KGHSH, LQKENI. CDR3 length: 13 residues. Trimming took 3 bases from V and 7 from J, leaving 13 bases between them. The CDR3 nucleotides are TGTGCCAGCTCACCTTCAACAGGGCAGGAGCAGTACTTC. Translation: CASSPSTGQEQYF.

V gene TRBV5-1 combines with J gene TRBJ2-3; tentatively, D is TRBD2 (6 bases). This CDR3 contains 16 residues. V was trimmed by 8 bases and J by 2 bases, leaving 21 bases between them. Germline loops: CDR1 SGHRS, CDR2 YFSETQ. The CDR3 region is CASAASGSGFTDTQYF. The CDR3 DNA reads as TGCGCCAGTGCCGCGTCCGGGAGCGGATTCACAGATACGCAGTATTTT.

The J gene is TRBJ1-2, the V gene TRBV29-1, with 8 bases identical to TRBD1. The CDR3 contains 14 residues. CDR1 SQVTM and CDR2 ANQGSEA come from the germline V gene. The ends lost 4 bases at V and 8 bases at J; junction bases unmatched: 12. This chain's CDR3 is CSVGNLGQVSGYTF. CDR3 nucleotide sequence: TGCAGCGTTGGAAACCTGGGACAGGTCTCCGGCTACACCTTC.

CDR3 nucleotide sequence: TGCGCCAGCAGCCCGGGGGGGACTAGCGCTCAAGAGACCCAGTACTTC. This gives the protein CASSPGGTSAQETQYF. The rearrangement uses TRBV4-1 and TRBJ2-5; 10 bases agree with TRBD2. The junction had 7 bases not matched to a gene; V was cut back by 4 bases and J by 2 bases. CDR3 length: 16 residues. Germline V lookup: CDR1 MGHRA, CDR2 YSYEKL.